The clone carrying this T cell receptor (beta chain) showed up many times. Its cognate antigen is unknown. The sample is drawn from a study of regulatory T cells in long-lasting Graves disease. General observations from the study: Results may be inaccurate due to the small sample size.

To make TCR beta libraries, researchers used iRepertoire HTBI primers and Arm-PCR of CDR3 regions. One entry per CDR3 protein, called by TCRdb with MiXCR from the multiplex PCR reads. This table holds around 400,000 distinct CDR3 sequences, roughly a sixth found once. With 4 bases removed from V and 5 bases from J, the gap between germline ends came to 15 bases. Per the germline V gene, CDR1 is LGHNA and CDR2 is YSLEER. This CDR3 has 14 amino acids. The time point is: newly diagnosed GD, antithyroid drugs for less than 3 months. PBMCs provided the RNA from which the TCR library was made. Patients came through an endocrinology department, and that department was in Xi'an, China.

The V call is TRBV4-3, the J call TRBJ2-7; D might be TRBD2 (6 bases). The material sequenced was peripheral blood mononuclear cells (PBMCs), taken at new diagnosis, from a patient treated with antithyroid drugs. The receptor was derived from a female donor with Graves disease. The CDR3: CASSRRVTGDEQYF. CDR3 nucleotide sequence: TGCGCCAGCAGCCGGAGGGTGACTGGAGACGAGCAGTACTTC.